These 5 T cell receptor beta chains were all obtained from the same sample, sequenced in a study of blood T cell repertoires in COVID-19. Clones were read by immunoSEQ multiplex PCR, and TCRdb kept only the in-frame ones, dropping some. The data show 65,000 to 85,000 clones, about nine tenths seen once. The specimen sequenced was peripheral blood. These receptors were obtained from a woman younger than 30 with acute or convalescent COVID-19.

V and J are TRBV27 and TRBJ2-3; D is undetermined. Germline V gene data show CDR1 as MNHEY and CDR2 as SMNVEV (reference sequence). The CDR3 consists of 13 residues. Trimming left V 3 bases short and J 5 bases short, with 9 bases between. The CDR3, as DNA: TGTGCCAGCAGTTTTATTGGCGGAGATACGCAGTATTTT. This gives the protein CASSFIGGDTQYF.

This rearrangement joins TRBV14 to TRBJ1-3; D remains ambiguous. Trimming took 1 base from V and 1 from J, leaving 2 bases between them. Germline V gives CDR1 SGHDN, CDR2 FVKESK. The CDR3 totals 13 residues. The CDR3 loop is CASSQASGNTIYF. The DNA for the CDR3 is TGTGCCAGCAGCCAAGCTTCTGGAAACACCATATATTTT.

Here the CDR3 DNA reads TGTGCCAGCAGAGATCGCGATCTGCAGCCCCAGCATTTT. Its protein is CASRDRDLQPQHF. The genes are TRBV5-8 and TRBJ1-5; the D is unclear. Germline loops: CDR1 SGHTS, CDR2 YDEGEE. Trimming removed 5 bases at V and 7 bases at J, with 13 bases between. The CDR3 length is 13 residues.

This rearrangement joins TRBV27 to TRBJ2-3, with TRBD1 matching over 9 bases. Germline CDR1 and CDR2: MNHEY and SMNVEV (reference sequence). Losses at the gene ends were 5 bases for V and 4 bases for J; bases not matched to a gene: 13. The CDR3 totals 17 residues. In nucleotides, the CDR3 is TGTGCCAGCAGTCGCCACCCGGGACAGGGCCATCCAGATACGCAGTATTTT. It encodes CASSRHPGQGHPDTQYF.

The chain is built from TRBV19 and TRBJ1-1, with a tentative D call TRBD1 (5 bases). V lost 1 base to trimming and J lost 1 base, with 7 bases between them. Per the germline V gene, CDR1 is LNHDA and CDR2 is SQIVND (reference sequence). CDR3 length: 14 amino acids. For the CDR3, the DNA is TGTGCCAGTAGTATAGGCAGGGAGAACACTGAAGCTTTCTTT. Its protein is CASSIGRENTEAFF.